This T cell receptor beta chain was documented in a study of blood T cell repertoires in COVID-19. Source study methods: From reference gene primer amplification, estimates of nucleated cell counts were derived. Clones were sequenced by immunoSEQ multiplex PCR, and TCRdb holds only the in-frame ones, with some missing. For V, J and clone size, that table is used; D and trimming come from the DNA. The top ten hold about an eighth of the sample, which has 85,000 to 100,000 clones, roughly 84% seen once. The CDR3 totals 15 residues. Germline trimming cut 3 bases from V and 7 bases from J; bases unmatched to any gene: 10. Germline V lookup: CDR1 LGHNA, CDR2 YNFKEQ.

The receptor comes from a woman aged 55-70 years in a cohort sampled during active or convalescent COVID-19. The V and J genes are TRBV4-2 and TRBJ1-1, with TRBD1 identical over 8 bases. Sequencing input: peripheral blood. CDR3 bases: TGTGCCAGCAGCCACGGTACAGGGGGAAGGAATGAAGCTTTCTTT. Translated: CASSHGTGGRNEAFF.